Presented here are 14 T cell receptor beta chains from one specimen sequenced in a study of blood T cell repertoires in COVID-19. Some clones are missing from TCRdb's copy, which holds only in-frame ones; the method was immunoSEQ multiplex PCR. This table holds roughly 250,000 clones, about four fifths found once. Sequencing input: PBMCs or T cells enriched from blood (not recorded which). The receptors come from a woman aged 40 to 50 who had been exposed to COVID-19.

The chain combines TRBV7-9 with TRBJ2-5, with D unclear. Trimming pared 5 bases from V and 5 bases from J, leaving 15 bases between. Per the germline V gene, CDR1 is SEHNR and CDR2 is FQNEAQ (reference sequence). The CDR3 extends over 14 amino acids. For the CDR3, the DNA is TGTGCCAGCAGCCCCGACAACGCCCCGGAGACCCAGTACTTC. This translates into CASSPDNAPETQYF.

The rearrangement joins TRBV9 to TRBJ1-6; 7 bases map to TRBD1. Trimming took 0 bases from V and 14 from J; bases not matched to a gene: 14. The CDR3 consists of 16 residues. Germline CDR1 reads SGDLS; CDR2 reads YYNGEE. CDR3 protein: CASSVGQGLSGPTLHF. The DNA for the CDR3 is TGTGCCAGCAGCGTAGGACAGGGCCTTTCGGGGCCCACCCTCCACTTT.

The chain recombines TRBV28 with TRBJ1-1, with 8 bases aligning to TRBD1. CDR3 length: 12 amino acids. CDR1 and CDR2 from the germline V gene are MDHEN and SYDVKM. V was clipped by 6 bases and J by 9 bases; unmatched bases: 6. As DNA, the CDR3 is TGTGCCAGCAGACCGAGGACAGGGCAAGCTTTCTTT. Residues: CASRPRTGQAFF.

The V gene is TRBV19, the J gene TRBJ2-3; 7 nucleotides agree with TRBD2. Per the germline V gene, CDR1 is LNHDA and CDR2 is SQIVND (reference sequence). V lost 3 bases to trimming and J lost 3 bases; unmatched junction nucleotides: 12. CDR3 length: 17 amino acids. The CDR3 reads CASSMGRRERGTDTQYF. CDR3 DNA: TGTGCCAGTAGTATGGGAAGGCGGGAGAGGGGTACAGATACGCAGTATTTT. Combining the CDR3 with reference TRBV19 and TRBJ2-3 gives the whole variable domain DGGITQSPKYLFRKEGQNVTLSCEQNLNHDAMYWYRQDPGQGLRLIYYSQIVNDFQKGDIAEGYSVSREKKESFPLTVTSAQKNPTAFYLCASSMGRRERGTDTQYFGPGTRLTVL.

The chain carries TRBV19 and TRBJ1-2; D is perhaps TRBD1 (5 bases). Germline CDR1 and CDR2: LNHDA and SQIVND (reference sequence). CDR3 length equals 14 residues. The ends were cut back, 5 bases at V and 4 bases at J, with 14 bases in the middle. The CDR3 reads CASSRPPGSYGYTF. CDR3 nucleotides: TGTGCCAGTAGTCGCCCGCCAGGGTCCTATGGCTACACCTTC.

This chain links TRBV21-1 with TRBJ2-3; TRBD1 reflects the table's D call only, with no check against the DNA. TRBV21-1 is noted as a pseudogene. The CDR3 has 17 amino acids. The CDR3 nucleotides read TGTGCCAGCATTAAGGGGGGAAGGACAGGGAATCGATCTACGCAGTATTTT. It is translated as CASIKGGRTGNRSTQYF.

This sequence joins TRBV28 and TRBJ2-7, with 12 bases identical to TRBD1. Germline V gene lookup returns CDR1 MDHEN and CDR2 SYDVKM. J was trimmed by 3 bases and V by 4 bases; bases with no gene match: 7. The CDR3 contains 16 residues. The CDR3 region has the DNA TGTGCCAGCAGTTCGGCCGGGACAGGGGGCCGCTACGAGCAGTACTTC. Its translation: CASSSAGTGGRYEQYF.

The V call is TRBV30, the J call TRBJ2-3; D may be TRBD1 (7 bases). Germline V gene sequence: CDR1 GTSNPN, CDR2 SVGIG (reference sequence). The CDR3 runs to 13 residues. The germline V and J ends were trimmed by 5 bases and 1 base, with 10 bases remaining between them. The CDR3 spells CAWGRGGTDTQYF. The CDR3 region has the DNA TGTGCCTGGGGCAGGGGGGGCACAGATACGCAGTATTTT.

This clone has only a few counts. V usage is TRBV7-2 and J usage is TRBJ1-2, with D tentatively TRBD1 (6 bases). V gave up 6 bases and J gave up 7 bases, with 18 bases separating them. CDR3 size: 14 residues. Looked up from germline, CDR1 is SGHTA and CDR2 is FQGNSA. The CDR3: CASSKQGLEAGYTF. The CDR3 nucleotides read TGTGCCAGCAGTAAACAGGGTCTGGAGGCTGGCTACACCTTC.

Here the CDR3 DNA reads TGTGCCAGCAGTTACAACCTGGACAGGGCCTACGAGCAGTACTTC. Translation: CASSYNLDRAYEQYF. The J gene is TRBJ2-7, the V gene TRBV6-5; TRBD1 matches 8 bases. CDR1 and CDR2 (germline): MNHEY, SVGAGI. Losses at the gene ends were 2 bases for V and 2 bases for J; bases not matched to a gene: 5. This CDR3 has 15 residues.

The chain is built from TRBV24-1 and TRBJ2-2; the D gene is possibly TRBD1 (6 bases). This CDR3 is built from 12 residues. CDR1 and CDR2 (germline): KGHDR, SFDVKD. Trimming left V 9 bases short and J 6 bases short, with 10 bases between. The CDR3 nucleotides are TGTGCCACCCAGGGGACCCCCGGGGAGCTGTTTTTT. Its translation is CATQGTPGELFF.

The chain couples TRBV4-1 to TRBJ2-2; D may be TRBD2 (7 bases). V was cut by 4 bases and J by 3 bases, with 15 bases left in between. The CDR3 loop spans 16 amino acids. Germline CDR1 MGHRA, CDR2 YSYEKL. CDR3 nucleotides: TGCGCCAGCAGCCGGATGGGGGGGCCGGACACCGGGGAGCTGTTTTTT. This sequence encodes CASSRMGGPDTGELFF.

The V call is TRBV7-2, the J call TRBJ2-3; possible D gene TRBD2, 5 bases. The V gene lost 7 bases and the J gene lost 4 bases, with 21 bases spanning the gap. Per the germline V gene, CDR1 is SGHTA and CDR2 is FQGNSA. The CDR3 contains 16 residues. This chain's CDR3 is CASKSPRGLGADTQYF. CDR3 coding DNA: TGTGCCAGCAAGTCACCCCGGGGTTTGGGTGCAGATACGCAGTATTTT.

The gene calls are TRBV7-9 and TRBJ2-3; perhaps TRBD2 as D (6 bases). Trimming left V 6 bases short and J 0 bases short, with 10 bases between. Germline assignment: CDR1 SEHNR and CDR2 FQNEAQ (reference sequence). The length of the CDR3 is 14 residues. CDR3 coding DNA: TGTGCCAGCAGTTCCGGGACTAGCACAGATACGCAGTATTTT. Translated: CASSSGTSTDTQYF.